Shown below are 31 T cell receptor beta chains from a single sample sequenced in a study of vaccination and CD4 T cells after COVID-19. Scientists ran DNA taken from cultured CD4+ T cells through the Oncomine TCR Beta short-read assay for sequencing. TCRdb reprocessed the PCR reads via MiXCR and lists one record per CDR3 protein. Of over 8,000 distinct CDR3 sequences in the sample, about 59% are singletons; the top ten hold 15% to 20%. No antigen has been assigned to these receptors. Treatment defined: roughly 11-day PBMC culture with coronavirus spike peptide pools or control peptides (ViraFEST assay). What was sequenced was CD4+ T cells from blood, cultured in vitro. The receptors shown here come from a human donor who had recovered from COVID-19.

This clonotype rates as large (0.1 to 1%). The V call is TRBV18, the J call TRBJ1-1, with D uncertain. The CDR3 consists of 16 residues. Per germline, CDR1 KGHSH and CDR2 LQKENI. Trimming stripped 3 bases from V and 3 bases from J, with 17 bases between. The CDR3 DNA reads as TGTGCCAGCTCACCGAAAGGCCGGAACAGCGACACTGAAGCTTTCTTT. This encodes CASSPKGRNSDTEAFF.

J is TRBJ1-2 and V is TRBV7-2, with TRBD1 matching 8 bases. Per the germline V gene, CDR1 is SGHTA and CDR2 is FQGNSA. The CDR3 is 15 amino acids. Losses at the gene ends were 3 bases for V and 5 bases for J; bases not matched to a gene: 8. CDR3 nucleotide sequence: TGTGCCAGCAGCTTGGTGGGGACAGGCGATTATGGCTACACCTTC. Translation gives CASSLVGTGDYGYTF.

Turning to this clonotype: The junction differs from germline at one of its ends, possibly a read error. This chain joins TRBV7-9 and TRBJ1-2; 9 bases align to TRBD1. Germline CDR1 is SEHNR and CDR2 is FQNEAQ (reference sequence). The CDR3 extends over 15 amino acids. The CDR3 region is CASSLAVDRGGPPHF. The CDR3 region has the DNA TGTGCCAGCAGCTTAGCGGTGGACAGGGGCGGCCCACCCCACTTC. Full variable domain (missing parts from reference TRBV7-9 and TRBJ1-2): DTGVSQNPRHKITKRGQNVTFRCDPISEHNRLYWYRQTLGQGPEFLTYFQNEAQLEKSRLLSDRFSAERPKGSFSTLEIQRTEQGDSAMYLCASSLAVDRGGPPHFGSGTRLTVV.

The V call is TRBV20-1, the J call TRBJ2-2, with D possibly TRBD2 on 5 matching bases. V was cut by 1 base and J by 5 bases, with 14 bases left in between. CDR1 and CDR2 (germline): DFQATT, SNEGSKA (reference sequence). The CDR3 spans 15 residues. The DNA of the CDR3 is TGCAGTGCTAGAGTTGATGGGGAGCCGACCGGGGAGCTGTTTTTT. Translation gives CSARVDGEPTGELFF.

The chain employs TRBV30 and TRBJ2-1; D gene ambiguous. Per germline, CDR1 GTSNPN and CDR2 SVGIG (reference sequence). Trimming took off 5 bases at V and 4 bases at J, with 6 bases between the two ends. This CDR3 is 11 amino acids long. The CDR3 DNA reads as TGTGCCTGGTCAGTTTACAATGAGCAGTTCTTC. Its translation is CAWSVYNEQFF.

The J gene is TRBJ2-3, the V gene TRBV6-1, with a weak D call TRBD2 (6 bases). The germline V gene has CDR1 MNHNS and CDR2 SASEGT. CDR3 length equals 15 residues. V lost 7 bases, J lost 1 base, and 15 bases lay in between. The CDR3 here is CASTLGWGGTDTQYF. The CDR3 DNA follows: TGTGCCAGCACGCTCGGGTGGGGGGGCACAGATACGCAGTATTTT.

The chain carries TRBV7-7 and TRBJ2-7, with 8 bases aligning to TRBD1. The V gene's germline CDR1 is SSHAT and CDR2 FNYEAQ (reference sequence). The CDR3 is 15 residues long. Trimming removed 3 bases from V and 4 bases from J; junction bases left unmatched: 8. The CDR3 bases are TGTGCCAGCAGCTTGAGACCAGGGGGCTTGTACGAGCAGTACTTC. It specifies CASSLRPGGLYEQYF.

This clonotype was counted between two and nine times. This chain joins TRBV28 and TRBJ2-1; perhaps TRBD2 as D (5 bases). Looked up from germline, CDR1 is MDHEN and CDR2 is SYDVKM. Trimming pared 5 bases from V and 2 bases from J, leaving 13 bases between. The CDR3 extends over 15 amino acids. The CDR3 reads CASSSPSLTYNEQFF. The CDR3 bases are TGTGCCAGCAGTAGTCCTAGCTTAACCTACAATGAGCAGTTCTTC. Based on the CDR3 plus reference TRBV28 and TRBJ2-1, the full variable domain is DVKVTQSSRYLVKRTGEKVFLECVQDMDHENMFWYRQDPGLGLRLIYFSYDVKMKEKGDIPEGYSVSREKKERFSLILESASTNQTSMYLCASSSPSLTYNEQFFGPGTRLTVL.

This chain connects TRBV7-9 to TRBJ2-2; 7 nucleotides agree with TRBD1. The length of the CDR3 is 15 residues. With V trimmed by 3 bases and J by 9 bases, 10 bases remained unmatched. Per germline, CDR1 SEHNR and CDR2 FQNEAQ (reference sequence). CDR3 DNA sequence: TGTGCCAGCAGCTTGACTCTGGGCAGGGGGTGGGAGCTGTTTTTT. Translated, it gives CASSLTLGRGWELFF.

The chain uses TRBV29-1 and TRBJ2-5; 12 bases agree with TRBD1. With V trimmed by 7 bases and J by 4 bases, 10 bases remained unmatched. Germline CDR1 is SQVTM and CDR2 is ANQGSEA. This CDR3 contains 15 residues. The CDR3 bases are TGCAGCGCAATCGAGCGGGACAGGGGGCCAGAGACCCAGTACTTC. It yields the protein CSAIERDRGPETQYF.

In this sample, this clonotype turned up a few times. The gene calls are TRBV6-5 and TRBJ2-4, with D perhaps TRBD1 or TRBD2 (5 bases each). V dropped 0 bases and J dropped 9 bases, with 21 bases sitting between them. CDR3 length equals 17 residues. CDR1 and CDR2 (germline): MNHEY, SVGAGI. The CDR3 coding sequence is TGTGCCAGCAGTTACTCGGGACGATCAACCCAAAGGGGCATTCAGTACTTC. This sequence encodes CASSYSGRSTQRGIQYF.

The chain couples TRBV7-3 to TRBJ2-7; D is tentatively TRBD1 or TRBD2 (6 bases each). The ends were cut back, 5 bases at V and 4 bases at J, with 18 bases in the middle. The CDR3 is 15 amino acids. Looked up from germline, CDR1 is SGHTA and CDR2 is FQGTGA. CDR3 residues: CASSPGAGLEYEQYF. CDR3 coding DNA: TGTGCCAGCAGCCCGGGGGCGGGGTTGGAATACGAGCAGTACTTC.

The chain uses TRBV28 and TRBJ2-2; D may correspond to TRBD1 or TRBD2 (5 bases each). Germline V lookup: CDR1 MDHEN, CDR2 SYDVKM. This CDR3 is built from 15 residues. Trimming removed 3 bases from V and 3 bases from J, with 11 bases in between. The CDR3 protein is CASSFRGAHTGELFF. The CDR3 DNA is TGTGCCAGCAGTTTTAGAGGGGCGCACACCGGGGAGCTGTTTTTT.

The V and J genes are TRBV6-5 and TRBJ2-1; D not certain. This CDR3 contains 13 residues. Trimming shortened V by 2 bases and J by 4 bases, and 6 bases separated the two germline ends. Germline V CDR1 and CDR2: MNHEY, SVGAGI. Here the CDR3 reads CASSYTVYNEQFF. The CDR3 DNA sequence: TGTGCCAGCAGTTACACGGTGTACAATGAGCAGTTCTTC.

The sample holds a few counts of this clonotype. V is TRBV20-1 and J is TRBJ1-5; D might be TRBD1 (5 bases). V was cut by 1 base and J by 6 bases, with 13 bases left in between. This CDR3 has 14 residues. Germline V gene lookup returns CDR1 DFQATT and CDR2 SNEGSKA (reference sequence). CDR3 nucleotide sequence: TGCAGTGCTAGAGGCAGGGAGCAGGGTCAGCCCCAGCATTTT. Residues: CSARGREQGQPQHF.

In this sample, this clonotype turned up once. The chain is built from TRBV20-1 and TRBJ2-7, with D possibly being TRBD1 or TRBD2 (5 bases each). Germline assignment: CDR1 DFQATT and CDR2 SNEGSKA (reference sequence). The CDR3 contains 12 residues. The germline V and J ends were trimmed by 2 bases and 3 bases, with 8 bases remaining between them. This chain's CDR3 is CSARRDHYEQYF. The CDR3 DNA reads TGCAGTGCTAGACGGGACCACTACGAGCAGTACTTC.

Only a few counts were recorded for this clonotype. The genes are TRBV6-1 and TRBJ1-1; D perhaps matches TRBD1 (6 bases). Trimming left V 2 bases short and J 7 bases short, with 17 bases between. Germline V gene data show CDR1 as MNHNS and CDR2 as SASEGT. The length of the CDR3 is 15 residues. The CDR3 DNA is TGTGCCAGCAGTGAAAAGGGACACGGGGGTGGTGAAGCTTTCTTT. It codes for CASSEKGHGGGEAFF.

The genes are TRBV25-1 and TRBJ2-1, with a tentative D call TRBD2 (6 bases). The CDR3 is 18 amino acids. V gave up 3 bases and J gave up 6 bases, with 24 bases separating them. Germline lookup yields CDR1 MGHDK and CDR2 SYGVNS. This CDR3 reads CASSEAPFSSFGGNEQFF. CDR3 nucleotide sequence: TGTGCCAGCAGTGAGGCCCCCTTCTCTAGTTTCGGGGGCAATGAGCAGTTCTTC.

The CDR3 region is CATSDRWTTGNYGYTF. The CDR3 DNA is TGTGCCACCAGTGACCGTTGGACAACAGGGAACTATGGCTACACCTTC. This rearrangement joins TRBV24-1 to TRBJ1-2; TRBD1 is a possible D gene (6 bases). CDR1 and CDR2 (germline): KGHDR, SFDVKD. This CDR3 is 16 amino acids long. V was clipped by 4 bases and J by 2 bases, with 16 bases between them.

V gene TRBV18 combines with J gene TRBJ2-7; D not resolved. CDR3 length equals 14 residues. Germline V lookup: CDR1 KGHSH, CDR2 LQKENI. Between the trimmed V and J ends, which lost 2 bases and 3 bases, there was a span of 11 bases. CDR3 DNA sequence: TGTGCCAGCTCACCAGGACCAGGTGGCTACGAGCAGTACTTC. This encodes CASSPGPGGYEQYF.

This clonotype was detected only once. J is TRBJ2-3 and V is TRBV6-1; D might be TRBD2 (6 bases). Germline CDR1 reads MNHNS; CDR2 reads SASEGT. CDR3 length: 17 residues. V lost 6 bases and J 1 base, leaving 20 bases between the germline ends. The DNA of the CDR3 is TGTGCCAGCAGAGGGCGTCAGCGGGCCGCCCGCACAGATACGCAGTATTTT. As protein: CASRGRQRAARTDTQYF.

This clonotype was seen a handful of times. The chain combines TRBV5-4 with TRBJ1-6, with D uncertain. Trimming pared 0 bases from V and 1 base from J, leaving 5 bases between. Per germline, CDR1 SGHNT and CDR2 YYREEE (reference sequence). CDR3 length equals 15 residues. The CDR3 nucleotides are TGTGCCAGCAGCTTGGATAGATCCTATAATTCACCCCTCCACTTT. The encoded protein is CASSLDRSYNSPLHF.

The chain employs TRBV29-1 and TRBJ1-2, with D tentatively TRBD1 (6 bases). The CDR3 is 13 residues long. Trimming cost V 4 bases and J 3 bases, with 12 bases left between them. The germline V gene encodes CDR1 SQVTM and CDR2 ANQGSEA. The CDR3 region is CSVGGGSDYGYTF. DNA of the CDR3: TGCAGCGTTGGAGGGGGGAGCGACTATGGCTACACCTTC.

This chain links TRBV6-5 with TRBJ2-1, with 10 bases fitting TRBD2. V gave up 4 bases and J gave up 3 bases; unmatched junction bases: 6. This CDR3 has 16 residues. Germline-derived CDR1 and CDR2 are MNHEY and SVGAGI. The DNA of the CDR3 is TGTGCCAGCAGTTCCCTAGCGGGAGTCGTCTACAATGAGCAGTTCTTC. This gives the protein CASSSLAGVVYNEQFF.

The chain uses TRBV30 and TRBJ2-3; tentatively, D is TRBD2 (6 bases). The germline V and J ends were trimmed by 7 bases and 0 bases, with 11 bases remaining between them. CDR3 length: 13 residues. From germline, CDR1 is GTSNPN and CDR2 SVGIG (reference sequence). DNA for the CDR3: TGTGCCTTCCTCCGGGGGAGCACAGATACGCAGTATTTT. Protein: CAFLRGSTDTQYF.

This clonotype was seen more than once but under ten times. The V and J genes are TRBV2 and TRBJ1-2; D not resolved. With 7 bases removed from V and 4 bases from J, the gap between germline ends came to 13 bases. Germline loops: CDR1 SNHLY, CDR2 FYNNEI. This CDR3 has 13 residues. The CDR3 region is CASMASWGYGYTF. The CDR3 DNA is TGTGCCAGCATGGCGTCTTGGGGCTATGGCTACACCTTC.

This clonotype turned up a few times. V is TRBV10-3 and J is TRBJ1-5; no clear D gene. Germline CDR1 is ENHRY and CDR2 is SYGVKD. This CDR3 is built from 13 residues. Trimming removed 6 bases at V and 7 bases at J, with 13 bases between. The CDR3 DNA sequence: TGTGCCATCAGAGGGAGTCTCGACCAGCCCCAGCATTTT. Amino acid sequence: CAIRGSLDQPQHF.

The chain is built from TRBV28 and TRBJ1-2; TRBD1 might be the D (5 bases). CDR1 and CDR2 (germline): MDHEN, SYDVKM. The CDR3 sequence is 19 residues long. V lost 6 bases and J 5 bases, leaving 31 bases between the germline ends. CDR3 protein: CASRSLAGTPEATGYGYTF. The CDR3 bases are TGTGCCAGCAGGTCCCTGGCCGGGACCCCGGAAGCGACTGGGTATGGCTACACCTTC.

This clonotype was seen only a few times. CDR3 region: CASSLRLPTKGTEAFF. CDR3 DNA sequence: TGTGCCAGCAGCTTGCGCCTTCCGACTAAGGGCACTGAAGCTTTCTTT. V usage is TRBV11-1 and J usage is TRBJ1-1; D uncertain. This CDR3 comprises 16 residues. The germline gives CDR1 SGHAT, CDR2 FQDESV (reference sequence). V lost 3 bases to trimming and J lost 4 bases, with 18 bases between them. The full variable domain, completed using reference TRBV11-1 and TRBJ1-1, is EAEVAQSPRYKITEKSQAVAFWCDPISGHATLYWYRQILGQGPELLVQFQDESVVDDSQLPKDRFSAERLKGVDSTLKIQPAELGDSAMYLCASSLRLPTKGTEAFFGQGTRLTVV.

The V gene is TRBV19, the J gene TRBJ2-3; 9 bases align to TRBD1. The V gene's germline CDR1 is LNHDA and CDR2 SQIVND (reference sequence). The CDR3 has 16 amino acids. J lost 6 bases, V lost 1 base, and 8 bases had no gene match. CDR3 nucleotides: TGTGCCAGTAGTATAGGCACAGGGGGCGCGGTGGATACGCAGTATTTT. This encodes CASSIGTGGAVDTQYF.

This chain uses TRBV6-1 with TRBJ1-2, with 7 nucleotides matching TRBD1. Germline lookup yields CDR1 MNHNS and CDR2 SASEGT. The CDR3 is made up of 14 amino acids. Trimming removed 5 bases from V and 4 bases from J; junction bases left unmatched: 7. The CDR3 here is CASSTPGTAYGYTF. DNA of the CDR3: TGTGCCAGCAGTACTCCCGGGACAGCCTATGGCTACACCTTC.